One and the same sample provided the 29 T cell receptor beta chains below, sequenced in a study of T cell repertoires in cytomegalovirus infection. In TCRdb, the reads were re-called with MiXCR into one record per CDR3 protein. The table records some 240,000 distinct CDR3 sequences, approximately 15% of them present only once. Sequenced: CD8+ T cells from PBMCs. These TCRs come from a human donor in good health (CMV status not recorded). Some clones in this sample may be carry-over from other donors' samples.

The chain employs TRBV20-1 and TRBJ2-5; the match to TRBD1 covers 7 bases. V lost 6 bases to trimming and J lost 7 bases; unmatched junction nucleotides: 17. Germline CDR1 reads DFQATT; CDR2 reads SNEGSKA (reference sequence). The CDR3 extends over 15 amino acids. The CDR3: CSATPRDRAFGTQYF. The CDR3 DNA follows: TGCAGTGCCACCCCGAGAGACAGGGCGTTCGGGACCCAGTACTTC.

The chain has TRBV13 and TRBJ2-1, with 13 bases that match TRBD2. Germline trimming cut 5 bases from V and 7 bases from J; bases unmatched to any gene: 8. CDR3 length: 16 amino acids. CDR1 is PRHDT, CDR2 FYEKMQ, per germline (reference sequence). The CDR3 DNA reads TGTGCCAGCAGCGGACTAGCGGGGGCCTGGGGAAATGAGCAGTTCTTC. This sequence encodes CASSGLAGAWGNEQFF.

J is TRBJ2-7 and V is TRBV25-1; 8 bases align to TRBD1. V gave up 4 bases and J gave up 2 bases; unmatched junction bases: 7. This CDR3 spans 15 amino acids. Per the germline V gene, CDR1 is MGHDK and CDR2 is SYGVNS. CDR3 bases: TGTGCCAGCAGTGGGGGACAGGTCCCTCCCTACGAGCAGTACTTC. This translates into CASSGGQVPPYEQYF.

This clonotype was picked up many times. The J gene is TRBJ1-1, the V gene TRBV7-6; no clear D. Deletions cut 0 bases from V and 3 bases from J, with 14 bases between. In germline, CDR1 is SGHVS, CDR2 FNYEAQ. This CDR3 has 16 residues. CDR3 nucleotides: TGTGCCAGCAGCTTAGCTGAACGGGCCATGGACACTGAAGCTTTCTTT. The encoded protein is CASSLAERAMDTEAFF. Drawing the rest from reference TRBV7-6 and TRBJ1-1, the complete variable domain is GAGVSQSPRYKVTKRGQDVALRCDPISGHVSLYWYRQALGQGPEFLTYFNYEAQQDKSGLPNDRFSAERPEGSISTLTIQRTEQRDSAMYRCASSLAERAMDTEAFFGQGTRLTVV.

The V gene is TRBV9, the J gene TRBJ1-2, with D perhaps TRBD1 (6 bases). The CDR3 runs 14 residues. The V gene lost 0 bases and the J gene lost 6 bases, with 12 bases spanning the gap. Germline-derived CDR1 and CDR2 are SGDLS and YYNGEE. The CDR3 loop is CASSVAGTNDGYTF. In DNA, the CDR3 is TGTGCCAGCAGCGTAGCTGGGACAAACGATGGCTACACCTTC.

The sample holds many counts of this clonotype. The genes are TRBV11-2 and TRBJ1-5; tentative D call: TRBD1 (5 bases). V was shortened by 5 bases and J by 2 bases, with 13 bases between the two germline ends. CDR1 is SGHAT, CDR2 FQNNGV, per germline. The CDR3 contains 15 residues. The CDR3 coding sequence is TGTGCCAGCAGCCCGGAGAGGGGCGGCAATCAGCCCCAGCATTTT. This encodes CASSPERGGNQPQHF.

The chain joins TRBV20-1 to TRBJ2-1; D is possibly TRBD2 (7 bases). Trimming took 1 base from V and 7 from J, leaving 26 bases between them. The V gene's germline CDR1 is DFQATT and CDR2 SNEGSKA (reference sequence). The length of the CDR3 is 18 residues. CDR3 nucleotides: TGCAGTGCTAGAGGGTTCGACAAGGCCGCGGGGGCGGGGAATGAGCAGTTCTTC. The encoded protein is CSARGFDKAAGAGNEQFF.

This clonotype occurred a few times. V is TRBV19 and J is TRBJ1-5; D is perhaps TRBD1 (5 bases). CDR3 length: 16 residues. The germline V gene encodes CDR1 LNHDA and CDR2 SQIVND (reference sequence). The V end was cut by 5 bases, the J end by 8 bases, with 22 bases between. In DNA, the CDR3 is TGTGCCAGTAGTGACGACAGTAGGGCCGTGTTAGAGCCCCAGCATTTT. It is translated as CASSDDSRAVLEPQHF.

This clonotype appeared many times. This CDR3 is CASSAGDGPRNEKLFF. CDR3 bases: TGTGCCAGCAGCGCGGGCGACGGGCCGAGAAATGAAAAACTGTTTTTT. The genes are TRBV7-9 and TRBJ1-4; D gene ambiguous. Trimming cost V 5 bases and J 5 bases, with 18 bases left between them. The length of the CDR3 is 16 residues. Germline values: CDR1 SEHNR, CDR2 FQNEAQ (reference sequence). Full variable domain (outside the CDR3, taken from reference TRBV7-9 and TRBJ1-4): DTGVSQNPRHKITKRGQNVTFRCDPISEHNRLYWYRQTLGQGPEFLTYFQNEAQLEKSRLLSDRFSAERPKGSFSTLEIQRTEQGDSAMYLCASSAGDGPRNEKLFFGSGTQLSVL.

This clonotype was observed a few times. The J gene is TRBJ2-2, the V gene TRBV29-1, with a tentative D call TRBD2 (5 bases). The V gene's germline CDR1 is SQVTM and CDR2 ANQGSEA. The CDR3 runs to 11 residues. V was clipped by 5 bases and J by 6 bases, with 7 bases between them. CDR3 coding DNA: TGCAGCGTTAGGGAGTCCGGGGAGCTGTTTTTT. Translation: CSVRESGELFF.

There are a few counts of this clonotype. The rearrangement links TRBV19 to TRBJ2-2, with D maybe TRBD2 (6 bases). Trimming cost V 1 base and J 7 bases, with 10 bases left between them. Germline V gene sequence: CDR1 LNHDA, CDR2 SQIVND (reference sequence). This CDR3 has 14 amino acids. The CDR3 reads CASSIGDFFGELFF. The CDR3 nucleotides are TGTGCCAGTAGTATAGGGGACTTTTTCGGGGAGCTGTTTTTT.

This clonotype appeared many times. The chain links TRBV20-1 to TRBJ1-2, with 7 bases that match TRBD1. This CDR3 has 13 amino acids. Germline V CDR1 and CDR2: DFQATT, SNEGSKA (reference sequence). V was clipped by 3 bases and J by 4 bases; unmatched bases: 5. This CDR3 is CSASRGGSYGYTF. In DNA form, the CDR3 reads TGCAGTGCTAGCCGAGGGGGCAGCTATGGCTACACCTTC.

This clonotype has just a few counts. The chain joins TRBV2 to TRBJ2-3; 7 nucleotides line up with TRBD2. The junction had 4 bases not matched to a gene; V was cut back by 2 bases and J by 2 bases. The CDR3 has 15 amino acids. Germline V gene lookup returns CDR1 SNHLY and CDR2 FYNNEI. CDR3 in amino acids: CASSEPGTITDTQYF. CDR3 sequence (DNA): TGTGCCAGCAGTGAACCAGGGACTATCACAGATACGCAGTATTTT.

This clonotype has just a few counts. The chain couples TRBV28 to TRBJ2-5, with TRBD1 matching over 10 bases. Per the germline V gene, CDR1 is MDHEN and CDR2 is SYDVKM. V shed 10 bases, J shed 4 bases, and the junction held 6 bases outside the gene matches. The CDR3 totals 13 residues. Here the CDR3 reads CATDRGLGETQYF. The CDR3 DNA sequence: TGTGCCACCGACAGGGGGCTCGGAGAGACCCAGTACTTC.

Many counts were recorded for this clonotype. J is TRBJ1-1 and V is TRBV11-2; perhaps TRBD1 as D (5 bases). Germline V lookup: CDR1 SGHAT, CDR2 FQNNGV. The CDR3 covers 16 residues. Trimming pared 3 bases from V and 1 base from J, leaving 15 bases between. This CDR3 reads CASSLGPGPTNTEAFF. CDR3 in DNA: TGTGCCAGCAGCTTGGGACCGGGACCGACGAACACTGAAGCTTTCTTT.

This chain joins TRBV12-3 or TRBV12-4 and TRBJ1-3; no clear D. The CDR3 extends over 11 amino acids. V lost 4 bases, J lost 4 bases, and 2 bases lay in between. In nucleotides, the CDR3 is TGTGCCAGCAGTTACGGAAACACCATATATTTT. Translating gives CASSYGNTIYF.

This clonotype was observed at least ten times. The V and J genes are TRBV7-2 and TRBJ2-5; D might be TRBD1 (5 bases). CDR1 is SGHTA, CDR2 FQGNSA, per germline. The V end lost 0 bases, the J end lost 0 bases, and 8 bases lay between the germline ends. This CDR3 is 15 amino acids long. CDR3: CASSLAGRDQETQYF. Here the CDR3 DNA reads TGTGCCAGCAGCTTAGCGGGCAGGGACCAAGAGACCCAGTACTTC.

This clonotype was picked up a small number of times. The V and J genes are TRBV6-6 and TRBJ2-4; TRBD1 matches at 9 bases. Per the germline V gene, CDR1 is MNHNY and CDR2 is SVGAGI (reference sequence). The CDR3 covers 16 residues. Germline trimming cut 4 bases from V and 2 bases from J; bases unmatched to any gene: 6. The CDR3 sequence: CASSLPGTGTKNIQYF. CDR3 DNA sequence: TGTGCCAGCAGTTTACCGGGGACAGGGACCAAAAACATTCAGTACTTC.

This clonotype was seen more than once but under ten times. For the CDR3, the DNA is TGCAGCGTTTATGCCGGGACAGCCTACGAGCAGTACTTC. It codes for CSVYAGTAYEQYF. The J gene is TRBJ2-7, the V gene TRBV29-1; 7 bases map to TRBD1. The CDR3 extends over 13 amino acids. The germline V gene has CDR1 SQVTM and CDR2 ANQGSEA. The V segment lost 5 bases and the J segment 2 bases; nucleotides outside the gene matches: 6.

The rearrangement joins TRBV12-3 or TRBV12-4 to TRBJ1-6; D may be TRBD1 (5 bases). Trimming took 5 bases from V and 3 from J, leaving 11 bases between them. This CDR3 is built from 15 residues. For the CDR3, the DNA is TGTGCCAGCAGTCCCAGGGCCGGCTATAATTCACCCCTCCACTTT. Protein sequence: CASSPRAGYNSPLHF.

The chain carries TRBV12-3 or TRBV12-4 and TRBJ2-7; D is perhaps TRBD1 (5 bases). CDR3 length: 13 amino acids. The V end was cut by 3 bases, the J end by 5 bases, with 11 bases between. CDR3 nucleotides: TGTGCCAGCAGTTTGTCGCAGGGAAACGAGCAGTACTTC. Translated, it gives CASSLSQGNEQYF.

This chain links TRBV19 with TRBJ2-1; maybe TRBD1 (7 bases). CDR1 and CDR2 from the germline V gene are LNHDA and SQIVND (reference sequence). The CDR3 has 16 residues. V was trimmed by 7 bases and J by 5 bases, leaving 21 bases between them. The CDR3 protein is CASTPTGEVIDNEQFF. CDR3 nucleotides: TGTGCCAGTACCCCCACAGGGGAGGTTATCGACAATGAGCAGTTCTTC.

The table lists this clonotype with a few counts. The genes are TRBV20-1 and TRBJ2-7; D unresolved. The CDR3 is made up of 13 amino acids. CDR1 and CDR2 from the germline V gene are DFQATT and SNEGSKA (reference sequence). Trimming removed 2 bases at V and 7 bases at J, with 15 bases between. CDR3 nucleotides: TGCAGTGCTAGATCCCGACCTGGGTGGGAGCAGTACTTC. Its protein product is CSARSRPGWEQYF.

This clonotype was observed many times. A junction end diverges from the germline sequence, so it may reflect a read error. V is TRBV7-7 and J is TRBJ2-1; 7 positions agree with TRBD1. The CDR3 length is 17 residues. CDR1 is SSHAT, CDR2 FNYEAQ, per germline (reference sequence). As DNA, the CDR3 is TGTGCTAGCAGCTTAGCGCATGTACAGGGGATTAACAATGAGCAGTTCTTC. Its translation: CASSLAHVQGINNEQFF.

At least ten counts were recorded for this clonotype. This sequence joins TRBV28 and TRBJ2-1; possible D gene TRBD2, 5 bases. CDR1 MDHEN and CDR2 SYDVKM come from the germline V gene. This CDR3 is built from 15 residues. V lost 6 bases and J lost 5, with 17 bases in between. For the CDR3, the DNA is TGTGCCAGCAGCCCCCAGGACTCCCAAAACAATGAGCAGTTCTTC. Translating it yields CASSPQDSQNNEQFF.

The V call is TRBV12-3 or TRBV12-4, the J call TRBJ2-1; no clear D gene. V was trimmed by 3 bases and J by 5 bases, leaving 23 bases between them. The length of the CDR3 is 18 residues. CDR3 coding DNA: TGTGCCAGCAGTTTCACCCCATCGACCTTCGCATACGACAATGAGCAGTTCTTC. This encodes CASSFTPSTFAYDNEQFF.

Only a few counts were recorded for this clonotype. V and J are TRBV19 and TRBJ2-7; a weak D match, TRBD2 (5 bases). V was cut by 6 bases and J by 3 bases, with 12 bases left in between. CDR1 and CDR2 (germline): LNHDA, SQIVND (reference sequence). CDR3 length: 13 amino acids. CDR3 coding DNA: TGTGCCAGTAGCCCGGGGATGTTCTACGAGCAGTACTTC. Translated, it gives CASSPGMFYEQYF.

This clonotype was found many times. The chain couples TRBV7-9 to TRBJ2-1; D call uncertain. Trimming removed 5 bases at V and 9 bases at J, with 14 bases between. CDR1 and CDR2 (germline): SEHNR, FQNEAQ (reference sequence). The CDR3 is 13 residues long. CDR3 coding DNA: TGTGCCAGCAGCATAGAGGCTAGGAGTGAGCAGTTCTTC. It codes for CASSIEARSEQFF.

This chain joins TRBV7-9 and TRBJ2-7; D might be TRBD1 or TRBD2, each matching 5 bases. The CDR3 spans 14 residues. The germline CDR1 and CDR2 sequences are SEHNR and FQNEAQ (reference sequence). Trimming took 5 bases from V and 6 from J, leaving 17 bases between them. The CDR3 reads CASSAGPREREQYF. CDR3 bases: TGTGCCAGCAGCGCTGGACCCAGGGAGCGCGAGCAGTACTTC.